These 10 T cell receptor beta chains originate from one sample sequenced in a study of STAT3 mutations in large granular lymphocyte leukemia. The study's findings and limits: Every T-cell large granular lymphocyte leukemia patient had at least one immunodominant TCR beta clonotype.

No antigens are known for them. TCRdb keeps only in-frame clones here, not all; method: immunoSEQ multiplex PCR. Among several thousand clones listed, less than 90% were seen once. What was sequenced was peripheral blood mononuclear cells. Every receptor here comes from a man older than 75 with T-cell large granular lymphocyte leukemia. Some clones in this sample may be carry-over from other donors' samples.

The chain links TRBV30 to TRBJ1-1; a weak D match, TRBD1 (5 bases). The CDR3 spans 13 residues. Trimming removed 4 bases at V and 5 bases at J, with 14 bases between. Looked up from germline, CDR1 is GTSNPN and CDR2 is SVGIG (reference sequence). The CDR3 nucleotides are TGTGCCTGGAAAGGAACAGGCGGAACTGAAGCTTTCTTT. This encodes CAWKGTGGTEAFF.

The chain uses TRBV30 and TRBJ1-1; D uncertain. The CDR3 runs to 15 residues. Per germline, CDR1 GTSNPN and CDR2 SVGIG (reference sequence). V lost 4 bases, J lost 0 bases, and 15 bases lay in between. As DNA, the CDR3 is TGTGCCTGGATCCCATCCCTTCCTTTGAACACTGAAGCTTTCTTT. It yields the protein CAWIPSLPLNTEAFF.

The rearrangement joins TRBV6-5 to TRBJ1-1; D ambiguous. The CDR3 runs 15 residues. V was pared by 0 bases and J by 1 base, with 9 bases between. CDR1 and CDR2 (germline): MNHEY, SVGAGI. CDR3 sequence reads: CASSYSVFKNTEAFF. The CDR3 nucleotides read TGTGCCAGCAGTTACTCTGTTTTCAAGAACACTGAAGCTTTCTTT.

This clone was seen just once. The gene calls are TRBV7-9 and TRBJ2-7; maybe TRBD1 (6 bases). This CDR3 is 12 amino acids long. CDR1 is SEHNR and CDR2 is FQNEAQ in the germline V gene (reference sequence). V dropped 2 bases and J dropped 5 bases, with 7 bases sitting between them. CDR3 coding DNA: TGTGCCAGCAGCTTATCAGGGGACGAGCAGTACTTC. As protein: CASSLSGDEQYF.

The rearrangement uses TRBV5-1 and TRBJ2-1; D is perhaps TRBD2 (6 bases). Between the trimmed V and J ends, which lost 5 bases and 0 bases, there was a span of 15 bases. The CDR3 has 16 amino acids. Germline V gives CDR1 SGHRS, CDR2 YFSETQ. CDR3 in DNA: TGCGCCAGCAGATCGGCCGGGACTTACTCCTACAATGAGCAGTTCTTC. Amino acids: CASRSAGTYSYNEQFF.

The table lists this clone with a count of one. The chain is built from TRBV5-4 and TRBJ2-1, with TRBD2 matching over 16 bases. CDR1 and CDR2 from the germline V gene are SGHNT and YYREEE (reference sequence). The junction had 6 bases not matched to a gene; V was cut back by 7 bases and J by 5 bases. This CDR3 region has 16 residues. CDR3 bases: TGTGCCAGCCCGGGACTAGCGGGGGGGCCAAACAATGAGCAGTTCTTC. It encodes CASPGLAGGPNNEQFF.

The chain carries TRBV18 and TRBJ2-2; D may be TRBD1 (5 bases). From germline, CDR1 is KGHSH and CDR2 LQKENI. The V and J ends lost 3 bases and 1 base respectively, with 6 bases between them. The CDR3 totals 14 residues. Here the CDR3 reads CASSPDRNTGELFF. The CDR3 coding sequence is TGTGCCAGCTCACCCGACAGGAACACCGGGGAGCTGTTTTTT.

This rearrangement joins TRBV6-5 to TRBJ1-4; possible D gene TRBD1, 6 bases. Germline V gene lookup returns CDR1 MNHEY and CDR2 SVGAGI. The V gene lost 6 bases and the J gene lost 8 bases, with 10 bases spanning the gap. This CDR3 spans 12 amino acids. The CDR3 sequence is CASRKGGEKLFF. The CDR3 nucleotides are TGTGCCAGCAGGAAGGGGGGGGAAAAACTGTTTTTT.

The V and J genes are TRBV5-4 and TRBJ2-2, with 7 bases that match TRBD1. With V trimmed by 3 bases and J by 1 base, 6 bases remained unmatched. Germline lookup yields CDR1 SGHNT and CDR2 YYREEE (reference sequence). The CDR3 runs to 16 residues. This CDR3 is CASSSTRDRNTGELFF. The CDR3 nucleotides are TGTGCCAGCAGCTCCACCCGGGACAGGAACACCGGGGAGCTGTTTTTT.

The chain is built from TRBV4-2 and TRBJ2-7, with a tentative D call TRBD1 (6 bases). CDR1 and CDR2 (germline): LGHNA, YNFKEQ. This CDR3 is built from 15 residues. V lost 0 bases and J lost 2, with 11 bases in between. The CDR3 nucleotides read TGTGCCAGCAGCCAAGATGGGACATTTCCCTACGAGCAGTACTTC. Translated: CASSQDGTFPYEQYF.